This T cell receptor beta chain was recorded in a study of blood T cell repertoires in COVID-19. Only a few counts were recorded for this clone. Original analysis: Estimation of nucleated cell counts relied on the amplification of reference gene primers. The assay was immunoSEQ multiplex PCR, and TCRdb's table has in-frame clones only and misses some. V, J and clone size derive from that table, while D and trimming were established from the DNA sequence. The sample includes around 100,000 clones, almost 90% of them seen just once. The CDR3 is 15 amino acids. V lost 0 bases and J lost 8, with 11 bases in between. Germline assignment: CDR1 SGHDN and CDR2 FVKESK.

The chain recombines TRBV14 with TRBJ1-6, with D unresolved. Input material: peripheral blood. This receptor was obtained from a human donor in a cohort sampled during active COVID-19. The CDR3: CASSQDLPPHSPLHF. In nucleotides, the CDR3 is TGTGCCAGCAGCCAAGATCTACCACCTCATTCACCCCTCCACTTT.